This T cell receptor (beta chain) was observed in a study of T cells in women clearing cervical HPV infection. General observations from the study: T-cell numbers per sample were unknown and may explain richness differences. A classifier using richness and V gene abundances reached an AUC of approximately 0.79.

CDR3 length: 15 amino acids. The V and J ends lost 1 base and 6 bases respectively, with 15 bases between them. Germline CDR1 is DFQATT and CDR2 is SNEGSKA (reference sequence). Average input was 1200 ng genomic DNA for immunoSEQ TCR beta CDR3 amplification. Some clones are missing from TCRdb's copy, which holds only in-frame ones; the method was immunoSEQ multiplex PCR. The sample includes roughly 20,000 clones. A note on this clone: Its antigen is unidentified. The read ends 3 residues before the CDR3 terminus; that terminus is restored from the germline J gene.

This rearrangement joins TRBV20-1 to TRBJ2-2; D not resolved. Material for sequencing was blood buffy coat. The origin of this receptor is a woman between 18 and 75 years old with a cervical HPV16 infection that either progressed to CIN3+ or cleared (not recorded which). Partial CDR3 DNA: TGCAGTGCTAGAGGGGCACCAGTTGGGTCCGGGGAG. The encoded protein is CSARGAPVGSGE. The whole CDR3 reads CSARGAPVGSGELFF.